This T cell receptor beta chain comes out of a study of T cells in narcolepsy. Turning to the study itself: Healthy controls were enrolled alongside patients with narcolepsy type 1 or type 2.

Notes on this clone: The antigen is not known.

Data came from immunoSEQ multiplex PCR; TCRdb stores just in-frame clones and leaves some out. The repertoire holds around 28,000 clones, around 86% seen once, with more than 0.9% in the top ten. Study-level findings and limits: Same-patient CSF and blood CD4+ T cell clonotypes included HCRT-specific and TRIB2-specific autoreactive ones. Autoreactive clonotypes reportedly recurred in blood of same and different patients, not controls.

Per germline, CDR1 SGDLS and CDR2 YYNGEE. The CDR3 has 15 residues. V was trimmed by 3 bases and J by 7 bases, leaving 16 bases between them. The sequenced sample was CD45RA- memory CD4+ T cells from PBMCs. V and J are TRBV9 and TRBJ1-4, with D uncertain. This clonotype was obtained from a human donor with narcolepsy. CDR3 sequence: CASSATPWMGEKLFF. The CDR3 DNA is TGTGCCAGCAGCGCAACCCCGTGGATGGGTGAAAAACTGTTTTTT.